These T cell receptor beta chains were read from a single sample in a study of a mutant IDH1 vaccine in newly diagnosed glioma. The antigens for these receptors are not known. Some clones are missing from TCRdb's copy, which holds only in-frame ones; the method was immunoSEQ multiplex PCR. The repertoire holds some 87,000 clones, with roughly four fifths as singletons. Material: PBMCs, obtained from a glioma patient whose treatment included an IDH1 peptide vaccine. Source of these receptors: a man aged 40-49 years with glioma. Both conserved end residues are part of each CDR3. Fields, in order: J gene, D gene, clone size, V gene, CDR3 DNA, CDR3 protein. A D gene is named only where the DNA matches it firmly. Expanded clones are given a class, and other clones once, few, many or no size at all.

J: TRBJ1-1; D: -; size: -; V: TRBV6-5; DNA: TGTGCCAGCAGAACAGGGACTGAAGCTTTCTTT; CDR3: CASRTGTEAFF
J: TRBJ2-7; D: -; size: -; V: TRBV7-9; DNA: TGTGCCAGCAGCTTAACCAGCAATTCCTACGAGCAGTACTTC; CDR3: CASSLTSNSYEQYF
J: TRBJ2-7; D: -; size: few; V: TRBV19; DNA: TGTGCCAGTAGAGTGGAGGACCTTCCGACTTACTACGAGCAGTACTTC; CDR3: CASRVEDLPTYYEQYF
J: TRBJ2-5; D: TRBD2; size: -; V: TRBV4-1; DNA: TGCGCCAGCAGCCAAGGGGAGGGGTACCCCCAAGAGACCCAGTACTTC; CDR3: CASSQGEGYPQETQYF
J: TRBJ2-5; D: -; size: -; V: TRBV5-6; DNA: TGTGCCAGCAGCTTGGATCAGGGGGGGAGAGAGACCCAGTACTTC; CDR3: CASSLDQGGRETQYF
J: TRBJ1-2; D: -; size: -; V: TRBV7-6; DNA: TGCGCCAGCAGCCTCTCAGGGGTGAGGGGCTACACCTTC; CDR3: CASSLSGVRGYTF
J: TRBJ2-7; D: TRBD2; size: -; V: TRBV4-2; DNA: TGTGCCAGCAGCCAGAGTACCCCAGCGGGAGCCGCCTACGAGCAGTACTTC; CDR3: CASSQSTPAGAAYEQYF
J: TRBJ1-6; D: -; size: -; V: TRBV25-1; DNA: TGTGCCAGCGGGGGGGCCTATAATTCACCCCTCCACTTT; CDR3: CASGGAYNSPLHF
J: TRBJ2-5; D: TRBD2; size: -; V: TRBV6-5; DNA: TGTGCCAGCAGTTACTGGCTAGCGGGACAAGAGACCCAGTACTTC; CDR3: CASSYWLAGQETQYF
J: TRBJ2-5; D: -; size: -; V: TRBV6-4; DNA: TGTGCCAGCAGTTCGACTACCCCGTACCAAGAGACCCAGTACTTC; CDR3: CASSSTTPYQETQYF
J: TRBJ1-1; D: -; size: -; V: TRBV10-3; DNA: TGTGCCACCTGGGAGGGCAGTATGAACACTGAAGCTTTCTTT; CDR3: CATWEGSMNTEAFF
J: TRBJ2-2; D: -; size: -; V: TRBV6-6; DNA: TGTGCCAGCAGTTACCGGCTAGACCACACCGGGGAGCTGTTTTTT; CDR3: CASSYRLDHTGELFF
J: TRBJ2-5; D: -; size: -; V: TRBV14; DNA: TGTGCCAGCAGCCGAGATAACCAAGAGACCCAGTACTTC; CDR3: CASSRDNQETQYF
J: TRBJ2-7; D: -; size: -; V: TRBV7-2; DNA: TGTGCCAGCAACGAGATAGGAAGGCCGAGGGGCGAGCAGTACTTC; CDR3: CASNEIGRPRGEQYF
J: TRBJ2-1; D: -; size: -; V: TRBV29-1; DNA: TGCAGCGCCGTCCAGGGGAGCTCCTACAATGAGCAGTTCTTC; CDR3: CSAVQGSSYNEQFF
J: TRBJ2-5; D: -; size: -; V: TRBV5-1; DNA: TGCGCCAGCAGCTTTAGGCCCGACCCTCAAGAGACCCAGTACTTC; CDR3: CASSFRPDPQETQYF
J: TRBJ2-5; D: TRBD1; size: -; V: TRBV12-5; DNA: TGTGCTAGTGGTAGCTCCGGGACAGGGCAAGAGACCCAGTACTTC; CDR3: CASGSSGTGQETQYF
J: TRBJ1-2; D: -; size: -; V: TRBV5-6; DNA: TGTGCCAGCAGCGAGGGACTGACGAACTATGGCTACACCTTC; CDR3: CASSEGLTNYGYTF
J: TRBJ2-3; D: TRBD1; size: -; V: TRBV7-2; DNA: TGTGCCAGCAGCTTAGACCCCCCCCCGCAGGGGGTCATCTCAGATACGCAGTATTTT; CDR3: CASSLDPPPQGVISDTQYF
J: TRBJ2-7; D: TRBD2; size: -; V: TRBV18; DNA: TGTGCCAGCGCCGGGGGGGAGGGATCCTACGAGCAGTACTTC; CDR3: CASAGGEGSYEQYF
J: TRBJ2-5; D: TRBD1; size: -; V: TRBV7-2; DNA: TGTGCCAGCAGCTTTAGGGGGCAGGGGTCGGCAGAGACCCAGTACTTC; CDR3: CASSFRGQGSAETQYF
J: TRBJ2-2; D: -; size: -; V: TRBV19; DNA: TGTGCCAGTGTACAAGCCGGGGAGCTGTTTTTT; CDR3: CASVQAGELFF
J: TRBJ1-5; D: -; size: -; V: TRBV5-8; DNA: TGTGCCAGCAGCTTCCGCGGCCCTAGCAATCAGCCCCAGCATTTT; CDR3: CASSFRGPSNQPQHF
J: TRBJ2-5; D: TRBD1; size: once; V: TRBV5-1; DNA: TGCGCCAGCAACACCGGGACAGGGGAGGCTGAGACCCAGTACTTC; CDR3: CASNTGTGEAETQYF
J: TRBJ2-3; D: -; size: -; V: TRBV7-3; DNA: TGTGCCAGCAGCTTAAGGAGGGGCGCAGATACGCAGTATTTT; CDR3: CASSLRRGADTQYF
J: TRBJ2-7; D: TRBD2; size: -; V: TRBV19; DNA: TGTGCCAGTAGTATAGGCAGGGGACTAGCGGGGGAAACCTACGAGCAGTACTTC; CDR3: CASSIGRGLAGETYEQYF
J: TRBJ2-7; D: -; size: once; V: TRBV9; DNA: TGTGCCAGCAGCGTAGGGGTCGGCAGCACCTACGAGCAGTACTTC; CDR3: CASSVGVGSTYEQYF
J: TRBJ2-4; D: TRBD1; size: -; V: TRBV6-5; DNA: TGTGCCAGCAGGATCGATGTGGGGACAGTGGGCATTCAGTACTTC; CDR3: CASRIDVGTVGIQYF
J: TRBJ1-2; D: -; size: -; V: TRBV2; DNA: TGTGCCAGCAGTGAACTACCGAACTATGGCTACACCTTC; CDR3: CASSELPNYGYTF
J: TRBJ1-1; D: -; size: -; V: TRBV28; DNA: TGTGCCACCCTTGAAGACCCAAACACTGAAGCTTTCTTT; CDR3: CATLEDPNTEAFF
J: TRBJ2-7; D: TRBD1; size: once; V: TRBV4-3; DNA: TGCGCCAGCAGCCAAGCGACAGGGCCCTACGAGCAGTACTTC; CDR3: CASSQATGPYEQYF
J: TRBJ2-7; D: TRBD1; size: -; V: TRBV2; DNA: TGTGCCAGCGGAGGACAGGGCTACGAGCAGTACTTC; CDR3: CASGGQGYEQYF
J: TRBJ2-3; D: -; size: -; V: TRBV14; DNA: TGTGCCAGCAGCCAAGATCGCAGGCTAGCGTTCACAGATACGCAGTATTTT; CDR3: CASSQDRRLAFTDTQYF
J: TRBJ1-2; D: -; size: -; V: TRBV29-1; DNA: TGCAGCGCAACGGGGGCTAACTATGGCTACACCTTC; CDR3: CSATGANYGYTF
J: TRBJ2-1; D: TRBD2; size: -; V: TRBV6-1; DNA: TGTGCCAGCAAGCCGGGACTAGCGGTTCCTGAGCAGTTCTTC; CDR3: CASKPGLAVPEQFF
J: TRBJ1-2; D: TRBD1; size: -; V: TRBV5-1; DNA: TGCGCCAGCAGCTGGGACAGCGCTAACTATGGCTACACCTTC; CDR3: CASSWDSANYGYTF
J: TRBJ1-2; D: TRBD1; size: -; V: TRBV19; DNA: TGTGCCAGTAGGGAAGGGACAGGCTATGGCTACACCTTC; CDR3: CASREGTGYGYTF
J: TRBJ2-7; D: TRBD2; size: -; V: TRBV6-6; DNA: TGTGCCAGCAGTTACGCGGGAGCCCTCTCCTACGAGCAGTACTTC; CDR3: CASSYAGALSYEQYF
J: TRBJ2-2; D: -; size: -; V: TRBV29-1; DNA: TGCAGCGCGCGAGAAGGGGGTACCGGGGAGCTGTTTTTT; CDR3: CSAREGGTGELFF
J: TRBJ1-4; D: TRBD1; size: -; V: TRBV7-8; DNA: TGTGCCAGCAGCCCGCGCCGACAGGGGGGCGAAAAACTGTTTTTT; CDR3: CASSPRRQGGEKLFF
J: TRBJ2-1; D: -; size: -; V: TRBV5-4; DNA: TGTGCCAGCAGCTTGGTGCCAGGGGACTACAATGAGCAGTTCTTC; CDR3: CASSLVPGDYNEQFF
J: TRBJ2-3; D: TRBD2; size: -; V: TRBV6-4; DNA: TGTGCCAGCAGTGGCAGGCCTAGCGGGGGGAAAGATACGCAGTATTTT; CDR3: CASSGRPSGGKDTQYF
J: TRBJ2-1; D: -; size: -; V: TRBV5-8; DNA: TGTGCCAGCAGCTTGGGACAGTGGTCCTACAATGAGCAGTTCTTC; CDR3: CASSLGQWSYNEQFF
J: TRBJ1-5; D: -; size: -; V: TRBV7-2; DNA: TGTGCCAGCAGCTTAGATGGGATTAGCAATCAGCCCCAGCATTTT; CDR3: CASSLDGISNQPQHF